Each of the 5 T cell receptor beta chains below was sequenced from the same sample in a study of a mutant IDH1 vaccine in newly diagnosed glioma. Measured with immunoSEQ multiplex PCR; TCRdb has only the in-frame clones, and not every one. The data show roughly 68,000 clones, roughly 71% seen once. The time point: week 35, safety follow-up. Alongside topical imiquimod, each dose of vaccine comprised 300 ug of mutant IDH1 20-mer peptide. These receptors are not linked to any known antigen. This material consisted of PBMCs, taken from a glioma patient whose treatment included an IDH1 peptide vaccine. The receptors were sampled from a man between 45 and 60 years old with glioma.

The V and J genes are TRBV15 and TRBJ1-1; D is uncertain. Germline CDR1 LNHNV, CDR2 YYDKDF (reference sequence). The ends were cut back, 0 bases at V and 1 base at J, with 9 bases in the middle. The CDR3 runs to 15 residues. CDR3 nucleotide sequence: TGTGCCACCAGCAGAGATTTGGGCGAGAACACTGAAGCTTTCTTT. Translated, it gives CATSRDLGENTEAFF.

The chain employs TRBV19 and TRBJ1-4, with a tentative D call TRBD1 (5 bases). CDR1 and CDR2 from the germline V gene are LNHDA and SQIVND (reference sequence). CDR3 length: 16 residues. V was pared by 7 bases and J by 0 bases, with 15 bases between. CDR3 protein: CASISRGLATNEKLFF. The CDR3 coding sequence is TGTGCCAGTATCAGCCGGGGACTCGCAACTAATGAAAAACTGTTTTTT.

The rearrangement links TRBV30 to TRBJ2-1; maybe TRBD1 (5 bases). CDR3 length: 15 residues. Germline CDR1 GTSNPN, CDR2 SVGIG (reference sequence). Trimming removed 4 bases from V and 9 bases from J, with 22 bases in between. CDR3 coding DNA: TGTGCCTGGAACTTGGGCAGGGCTACAATGGGTGAGCAGTTCTTC. It specifies CAWNLGRATMGEQFF.

The rearrangement joins TRBV6-5 to TRBJ1-4; TRBD1 matches 9 bases. This CDR3 spans 15 amino acids. The germline V gene has CDR1 MNHEY and CDR2 SVGAGI. The V and J ends lost 4 bases and 7 bases, in that order; junction bases with no gene match: 7. CDR3 sequence reads: CASSSTGGSGEKLFF. The CDR3 nucleotides are TGTGCCAGCAGTTCTACAGGGGGCTCGGGTGAAAAACTGTTTTTT.

The chain joins TRBV6-1 to TRBJ2-3, with TRBD2 matching 8 bases. CDR1 and CDR2 from the germline V gene are MNHNS and SASEGT. The CDR3 runs 16 residues. V was pared by 3 bases and J by 1 base, with 6 bases of the junction left unmatched. The DNA for the CDR3 is TGTGCCAGCAGTGATGCCGGGACTAGGGGCACAGATACGCAGTATTTT. Its translation: CASSDAGTRGTDTQYF.